The 26 T cell receptor beta chains presented below share a single source sample, sequenced in a study of Graves' ophthalmopathy and Graves' hyperthyroidism. Transcripts of RNA were the source for amplifying TCR beta CDR3 regions. HTBI-primed RT-PCR formed the first round, and a multiplex PCR formed the second. TCRdb redid the calling of the multiplex PCR reads with MiXCR, one entry per CDR3 protein. The top ten hold around 10% of the sample, which has around 1.1 million distinct CDR3 sequences, about 38% seen once. The source material was peripheral blood or thyroid tissue (not recorded which). The receptors here all came from an adult man with Graves' hyperthyroidism.

This clonotype was counted ten times or more. The rearrangement joins TRBV4-1 to TRBJ1-4; 10 bases are a match to TRBD1. Germline trimming cut 4 bases from V and 3 bases from J; bases unmatched to any gene: 2. The CDR3 runs 15 residues. Germline V gene lookup returns CDR1 MGHRA and CDR2 YSYEKL. CDR3 nucleotides: TGCGCCAGCAGCCGACAGGGGGCTGCTAATGAAAAACTGTTTTTT. Protein sequence: CASSRQGAANEKLFF.

This clonotype was counted at least ten times. The rearrangement links TRBV14 to TRBJ2-5, with D maybe TRBD1 (5 bases). Trimming stripped 0 bases from V and 4 bases from J, with 12 bases between. Germline-derived CDR1 and CDR2 are SGHDN and FVKESK. The CDR3 is made up of 15 amino acids. CDR3 residues: CASSQDLGRVETQYF. The CDR3 DNA reads as TGTGCCAGCAGCCAAGATCTGGGGCGCGTAGAGACCCAGTACTTC.

This clonotype turned up a few times. The V call is TRBV6-5, the J call TRBJ1-2, with 7 bases lining up with TRBD1. V was clipped by 0 bases and J by 4 bases; unmatched bases: 5. Germline CDR1 MNHEY, CDR2 SVGAGI. The CDR3 has 15 residues. The CDR3 coding sequence is TGTGCCAGCAGTTACTCCGTTGACAGGGTCTATGGCTACACCTTC. This gives the protein CASSYSVDRVYGYTF.

This chain joins TRBV2 and TRBJ2-7; 8 nucleotides line up with TRBD1. The CDR3 contains 14 residues. J was trimmed by 3 bases and V by 7 bases; bases with no gene match: 8. In germline, CDR1 is SNHLY, CDR2 FYNNEI. DNA for the CDR3: TGTGCCAGCAAACCAGGAACAGGGGGCTACGAGCAGTACTTC. It specifies CASKPGTGGYEQYF.

The chain employs TRBV4-3 and TRBJ2-2; the D gene is possibly TRBD1 (5 bases). V was shortened by 1 base and J by 1 base, with 10 bases between the two germline ends. Germline CDR1 is LGHNA and CDR2 is YSLEER. This CDR3 spans 16 amino acids. The CDR3: CASSQGLGENTGELFF. The CDR3 DNA follows: TGCGCCAGCAGCCAAGGCTTAGGGGAGAACACCGGGGAGCTGTTTTTT.

This clonotype has just one count. The chain is built from TRBV29-1 and TRBJ2-5; 8 positions agree with TRBD2. The germline V gene encodes CDR1 SQVTM and CDR2 ANQGSEA. The CDR3 loop spans 12 amino acids. V trimming: 8 bases; J trimming: 5 bases; junction bases outside the gene matches: 7. The CDR3 here is CSSGGGVETQYF. CDR3 sequence (DNA): TGCAGCTCGGGGGGGGGCGTTGAGACCCAGTACTTC.

This clonotype has a handful of counts. The V and J genes are TRBV4-1 and TRBJ2-7; the D gene is possibly TRBD2 (6 bases). Germline V gene lookup returns CDR1 MGHRA and CDR2 YSYEKL. Trimming left V 1 base short and J 1 base short, with 8 bases between. The CDR3 totals 14 residues. The CDR3 nucleotides read TGCGCCAGCAGCCAAGGCGGGGAGTCCTACGAGCAGTACTTC. It specifies CASSQGGESYEQYF.

V is TRBV2 and J is TRBJ1-5; possible D gene TRBD1, 6 bases. Germline CDR1 reads SNHLY; CDR2 reads FYNNEI. The V and J ends lost 0 bases and 6 bases respectively, with 15 bases between them. The CDR3 length is 16 residues. The CDR3 DNA reads TGTGCCAGCAGTGAAGCGAGGGTTCAGACAGGTCAGCCCCAGCATTTT. This gives the protein CASSEARVQTGQPQHF.

This clonotype was observed many times. This chain links TRBV19 with TRBJ2-6, with no clear D. The germline gives CDR1 LNHDA, CDR2 SQIVND (reference sequence). This CDR3 region has 15 residues. Trimming took off 6 bases at V and 1 base at J, with 10 bases between the two ends. CDR3 loop: CASSPWASGANVLTF. CDR3 DNA: TGTGCCAGTAGCCCTTGGGCTTCTGGGGCCAACGTCCTGACTTTC. The whole variable domain, filled in from reference TRBV19 and TRBJ2-6, reads DGGITQSPKYLFRKEGQNVTLSCEQNLNHDAMYWYRQDPGQGLRLIYYSQIVNDFQKGDIAEGYSVSREKKESFPLTVTSAQKNPTAFYLCASSPWASGANVLTFGAGSRLTVL.

The J gene is TRBJ1-2, the V gene TRBV27, with a possible D match to TRBD1 (6 bases). V lost 3 bases and J 0 bases, leaving 11 bases between the germline ends. The length of the CDR3 is 15 residues. Germline V gives CDR1 MNHEY, CDR2 SMNVEV (reference sequence). The DNA of the CDR3 is TGTGCCAGCAGTTTTTCCGCAGGGGCTAACTATGGCTACACCTTC. It specifies CASSFSAGANYGYTF.

In regard to this clonotype: The final CDR3 position lacks the conserved phenylalanine or tryptophan, pointing to a likely read error. The DNA is left out, because the CDR3 cannot be placed on it with certainty; the CDR3 is given as TCRdb lists it. V and J are TRBV7-2 and TRBJ1-4; whether TRBD1, the table's D call, matches the DNA was not checked. Germline V CDR1 and CDR2: SGHTA, FQGNSA. Inclusive of both ends, the CDR3 amounts to 9 amino acids. CDR3: CASSSTSGQ.

This clonotype was detected many times. The rearrangement uses TRBV10-2 and TRBJ2-7; D is unclear. The ends were cut back, 6 bases at V and 2 bases at J, with 11 bases in the middle. The CDR3 loop spans 13 amino acids. Germline CDR1 and CDR2: WSHSY and SAAADI. The CDR3, as DNA: TGCGCCAGCAGCGCGGACGGACCCTACGAGCAGTACTTC. Encoded protein: CASSADGPYEQYF.

The rearrangement joins TRBV29-1 to TRBJ2-5; D remains ambiguous. CDR3 size: 12 residues. The ends were cut back, 6 bases at V and 0 bases at J, with 8 bases in the middle. CDR1 is SQVTM and CDR2 is ANQGSEA in the germline V gene. The CDR3 here is CSVGWDQETQYF. The CDR3 DNA reads as TGCAGCGTAGGATGGGACCAAGAGACCCAGTACTTC.

This clonotype showed up many times. The V gene is TRBV19, the J gene TRBJ1-2; tentatively, D is TRBD1 (5 bases). The length of the CDR3 is 13 residues. V dropped 5 bases and J dropped 7 bases, with 14 bases sitting between them. CDR1 and CDR2 (germline): LNHDA, SQIVND (reference sequence). The CDR3 sequence is CASSRKGASGYTF. The CDR3 nucleotides are TGTGCCAGTAGTCGCAAAGGGGCGAGTGGCTACACCTTC.

This clonotype was detected only a few times. The V and J genes are TRBV2 and TRBJ1-1; the D gene is possibly TRBD1 (5 bases). V was clipped by 6 bases and J by 3 bases, with 14 bases between them. The CDR3 spans 14 residues. The germline gives CDR1 SNHLY, CDR2 FYNNEI. The CDR3 DNA reads TGTGCCAGCAGGGTCGACAGTGGTGACACTGAAGCTTTCTTT. Amino acid sequence: CASRVDSGDTEAFF.

J is TRBJ2-2 and V is TRBV20-1; 11 bases fit TRBD2. The CDR3 runs 16 residues. Germline loops: CDR1 DFQATT, CDR2 SNEGSKA (reference sequence). The V segment lost 4 bases and the J segment 6 bases; nucleotides outside the gene matches: 10. The CDR3 spells CSAKIPRSGGAGELFF. CDR3 in DNA: TGCAGTGCTAAAATTCCCCGTAGCGGGGGGGCCGGGGAGCTGTTTTTT.

The chain carries TRBV4-1 and TRBJ1-2; the D is unclear. Germline V gene lookup returns CDR1 MGHRA and CDR2 YSYEKL. V was trimmed by 4 bases and J by 7 bases, leaving 7 bases between them. This CDR3 region has 11 residues. CDR3 DNA: TGCGCCAGCAGCCGAGCAATTGGCTACACCTTC. Its translation is CASSRAIGYTF.

This clonotype has more than one count but fewer than ten. V is TRBV4-3 and J is TRBJ2-2; D tentatively fits TRBD1 or TRBD2 (5 bases each). Trimming cost V 2 bases and J 1 base, with 20 bases left between them. This CDR3 spans 19 amino acids. Germline V gene lookup returns CDR1 LGHNA and CDR2 YSLEER. CDR3 region: CASSQFSPSSGQNTGELFF. In DNA form, the CDR3 reads TGCGCCAGCAGCCAATTCTCGCCGAGTTCGGGGCAGAACACCGGGGAGCTGTTTTTT.

Concerning this clonotype: This may be a read error, as it is one base from a much larger clone. This chain joins TRBV19 and TRBJ1-5; D is possibly TRBD1 (6 bases). Trimming left V 2 bases short and J 7 bases short, with 18 bases between. The V gene's germline CDR1 is LNHDA and CDR2 SQIVND (reference sequence). The CDR3 is 16 residues long. The CDR3 DNA reads as TGTGCCAGTAGTATAATTGAGGGACAAGAAGGCCAGCCCCAGCATTTT. Amino acid sequence: CASSIIEGQEGQPQHF.

This clonotype was counted only a few times. The chain links TRBV6-5 to TRBJ2-7, with D perhaps matching TRBD2 (7 bases). CDR1 MNHEY and CDR2 SVGAGI come from the germline V gene. The CDR3 covers 15 residues. Trimming took 6 bases from V and 5 from J, leaving 20 bases between them. The CDR3, as DNA: TGTGCCAGCAGAGAATTAACGGGGGGCCGCGACGAGCAGTACTTC. Translation gives CASRELTGGRDEQYF.

V is TRBV12-3 or TRBV12-4 and J is TRBJ2-2; D possibly matches TRBD1 or TRBD2 (5 bases each). The CDR3 has 17 residues. V dropped 6 bases and J dropped 0 bases, with 17 bases sitting between them. The CDR3 is CASSYTPGRTNTGELFF. The CDR3 nucleotides read TGTGCCAGCAGCTATACACCGGGACGAACGAACACCGGGGAGCTGTTTTTT.

The chain uses TRBV6-5 and TRBJ2-7, with TRBD1 as a possible D gene (5 bases). CDR3 size: 15 residues. The V and J ends lost 5 bases and 3 bases respectively, with 17 bases between them. Looked up from germline, CDR1 is MNHEY and CDR2 is SVGAGI. CDR3 in amino acids: CASSDDSWDRYEQYF. CDR3 coding DNA: TGTGCCAGCAGTGACGACAGTTGGGATCGCTACGAGCAGTACTTC.

The chain joins TRBV10-2 to TRBJ1-2, with 8 bases aligning to TRBD1. Germline V gives CDR1 WSHSY, CDR2 SAAADI. This CDR3 is 16 amino acids long. The trim removed 5 bases at V and 4 bases at J, leaving 12 bases unmatched. The CDR3, as DNA: TGCGCCAGCAGTTACTCCGGACAGGGCATTGTCTATGGCTACACCTTC. It yields the protein CASSYSGQGIVYGYTF.

J is TRBJ1-6 and V is TRBV25-1, with D perhaps matching TRBD1 (6 bases). CDR1 and CDR2 (germline): MGHDK, SYGVNS. This CDR3 is built from 14 residues. V shed 8 bases and J shed 7 bases, with 15 bases lying between them. CDR3: CASPHREGNSPLHF. In nucleotides, the CDR3 is TGTGCCAGCCCCCACAGGGAGGGGAATTCACCCCTCCACTTT.

The chain joins TRBV7-2 to TRBJ2-7; D not certain. The germline V gene encodes CDR1 SGHTA and CDR2 FQGNSA. Trimming shortened V by 5 bases and J by 0 bases, and 11 bases separated the two germline ends. There are 14 residues in the CDR3. CDR3 DNA: TGTGCCAGCAGCGCTGGGCAGTTCTCCTACGAGCAGTACTTC. Translating it yields CASSAGQFSYEQYF.

J is TRBJ2-7 and V is TRBV25-1; no firm D call. The V and J ends lost 5 bases and 2 bases respectively, with 16 bases between them. This CDR3 has 15 residues. Germline V gene sequence: CDR1 MGHDK, CDR2 SYGVNS. In DNA, the CDR3 is TGTGCCAGCAGTTCCTCCGGTATTTCCCCCTACGAGCAGTACTTC. Protein: CASSSSGISPYEQYF.